The 6 T cell receptor beta chains below come from one sample, sequenced in a study of sequential checkpoint blockade in melanoma. As for treatment: randomized to nivolumab then ipilimumab (arm A) or the reverse (arm B). TCRdb's table, derived via immunoSEQ multiplex PCR, lists solely in-frame clones and lacks some. The repertoire holds around 37,000 clones, with more than 25% as singletons. Sample: tumor tissue (inferred from file names), taken from a patient given nivolumab and ipilimumab in sequence. These receptors all come from a human donor with melanoma.

This clone was counted only a few times. The rearrangement joins TRBV6-8 to TRBJ2-4; 8 nucleotides match TRBD1. CDR1 and CDR2 from the germline V gene are MNHGY and SAAAGT. The CDR3 sequence is 18 residues long. V shed 6 bases, J shed 0 bases, and the junction held 13 bases outside the gene matches. The CDR3 reads CASSFRTGQALAKNIQYF. In nucleotides, the CDR3 is TGTGCCAGCAGCTTCCGAACGGGACAGGCCTTAGCCAAAAACATTCAGTACTTC.

The rearrangement joins TRBV6-8 to TRBJ1-2; the D gene is possibly TRBD1 (5 bases). The CDR3 has 13 residues. Trimming cost V 6 bases and J 5 bases, with 13 bases left between them. Germline lookup yields CDR1 MNHGY and CDR2 SAAAGT. CDR3 loop: CASRRLEGYGYTF. The CDR3 DNA sequence: TGTGCCAGCAGGCGCTTAGAGGGGTATGGCTACACCTTC.

The V gene is TRBV5-1, the J gene TRBJ2-7; D possibly corresponds to TRBD2 (5 bases). Germline lookup yields CDR1 SGHRS and CDR2 YFSETQ. The CDR3 consists of 15 residues. The V end lost 4 bases, the J end lost 2 bases, and 16 bases lay between the germline ends. CDR3 residues: CASSVGGLSAYEQYF. CDR3 sequence (DNA): TGCGCCAGCAGCGTTGGTGGACTCTCAGCCTACGAGCAGTACTTC.

In this sample, this clone turned up a few times. This chain connects TRBV7-1 to TRBJ2-1; 7 bases map to TRBD1. TRBV7-1 is reported as an ORF; its role is uncertain. With 4 bases clipped from V and 13 bases from J, the junction kept 10 bases outside the gene matches. This CDR3 has 13 amino acids. The CDR3 coding sequence is TGTGCCAGCAGCTTAAACGGAAGACAGGGTCAGTTCTTC. Protein product: CASSLNGRQGQFF.

J is TRBJ1-2 and V is TRBV28, with unresolved D. V dropped 0 bases and J dropped 7 bases, with 9 bases sitting between them. The length of the CDR3 is 13 residues. CDR1 MDHEN and CDR2 SYDVKM come from the germline V gene. The CDR3 here is CASSLWKGGGYTF. CDR3 coding DNA: TGTGCCAGCAGTTTATGGAAGGGTGGTGGCTACACCTTC.

The chain carries TRBV6-8 and TRBJ1-6; D gene uncertain. The CDR3 totals 14 residues. V was cut by 8 bases and J by 8 bases, with 16 bases left in between. Germline CDR1 reads MNHGY; CDR2 reads SAAAGT. The CDR3 sequence is CASCRREVDSPLHF. The CDR3 coding sequence is TGTGCCAGCTGTCGCCGCGAAGTTGATTCACCCCTCCACTTT.